Below, one T cell receptor beta chain is given with its context. The antigen remains unidentified. This sample also contains other DNA sequences that code for the same CDR3. Researchers ran the PCR with 60 Vbeta and 13 Jbeta primers. Profiled with immunoSEQ multiplex PCR; TCRdb holds only in-frame clones, not every one. The sample lists over 150,000 clones; approximately 80% were seen once. The sample belongs to a study of cytomegalovirus exposure and HLA in healthy donors. Findings of the study overall: For TCR beta chains, V- and J-gene trimming was later linked to a missense DCLRE1C variant. Across donors, most TCRs were seen rarely, yet some public ones were widespread.

The V gene end was trimmed by 3 bases and the J gene end by 0 bases; junction bases not matched to a gene: 3. CDR3 length: 16 residues. Germline values: CDR1 LGHNA, CDR2 YSLEER. The sequenced sample consisted of PBMCs. The sequence was collected from a boy younger than 10 in good health and CMV-seronegative. The chain recombines TRBV4-3 with TRBJ1-3; 9 bases agree with TRBD1. Written as DNA, the CDR3 is TGCGCCAGCAGCCAGGACAGGGGAGGCTCTGGAAACACCATATATTTT. It yields the protein CASSQDRGGSGNTIYF.